The rows below give T cell receptor beta chains drawn from one sample of a study of shared clonotypes between healthy human individuals. Data came from immunoSEQ multiplex PCR; TCRdb stores just in-frame clones and leaves some out. The table lists about 1.5 million clones, 98% of them singletons. The material sequenced was naive CD4+ T cells sorted from blood. Receptors were obtained from a young man in good health. CDR3s leave out the opening cysteine and the closing phenylalanine or tryptophan. Each record gives: D gene, V gene, J gene, CDR3 protein. The D gene is left open where the match is weak.

.	TRBV5-1	TRBJ2-1	ASSLAAVSYNEQF
TRBD2	TRBV5-5	TRBJ2-3	ASSQLAGSTDTQY
.	TRBV28	TRBJ1-3	ASSKVGNTIY
.	TRBV10-3	TRBJ2-6	AISAPAAPGANVLT
.	TRBV27	TRBJ2-7	ASSLSAPYEQY
TRBD2	TRBV10-2	TRBJ2-7	ASSVQRERGQY
.	TRBV7-9	TRBJ2-7	ASSPLLGPYEQY
TRBD2	TRBV19	TRBJ2-5	ASSQGLARETQY
.	TRBV6-6	TRBJ1-1	ASRAGRKDTEAF
.	TRBV19	TRBJ2-7	ASRAHHSGTYEQY
.	TRBV5-1	TRBJ2-7	ASSLAPTVEQY
TRBD1	TRBV25-1	TRBJ1-1	ASSVDRGRVEAF
.	TRBV6-5	TRBJ2-1	ASSYRSSRNEQF
TRBD1	TRBV4-1	TRBJ2-7	ASSRQGSSYEQY
.	TRBV6-1	TRBJ2-7	ASRKQGSYEQY
TRBD2	TRBV6-1	TRBJ2-1	ASSLTSGAYNEQF
TRBD1	TRBV18	TRBJ2-7	ASSPPGTGSSEQY
TRBD2	TRBV28	TRBJ2-7	ASSIQGWTSGSNEQY
.	TRBV7-2	TRBJ2-2	ASRGLNTGELF
.	TRBV28	TRBJ1-2	ASSPTGTPFGYGYT
.	TRBV7-2	TRBJ2-1	ASSLLDGNEQF
.	TRBV19	TRBJ2-7	ATTGILGDEQY
.	TRBV7-2	TRBJ2-2	ASSPGRTNTGELF
.	TRBV7-2	TRBJ1-5	ASSFVEEGTSNQPQH
.	TRBV19	TRBJ2-5	ASSLVGETQY
.	TRBV18	TRBJ1-5	ASSPLQGGNQPQH
TRBD2	TRBV28	TRBJ2-3	ASSSTSGRIDTQY
.	TRBV4-1	TRBJ2-2	ASSQGWTGELF
.	TRBV5-6	TRBJ2-7	ASSLGGRAGLEQY
TRBD1	TRBV7-2	TRBJ1-5	ASSPSGQALNQPQH
TRBD2	TRBV19	TRBJ2-3	ASSMAGASTDTQY
TRBD2	TRBV5-1	TRBJ2-1	ASSLSLAGTSEQF
TRBD1	TRBV28	TRBJ2-7	ASTKGGKPYEQY
TRBD1	TRBV27	TRBJ1-2	ASSFRNEGQGNYGYT
.	TRBV4-1	TRBJ2-3	ASSFTGTETDTQY
TRBD1	TRBV28	TRBJ2-7	ASTLDRVDDEQY
.	TRBV13	TRBJ2-5	ASSLELRRSETQY
.	TRBV5-1	TRBJ2-1	ASTTFGQYNEQF
TRBD1	TRBV28	TRBJ1-2	ASRLQGDYGYT
.	TRBV23-1	TRBJ2-5	ASIRISGPGETQY
.	TRBV6-1	TRBJ1-1	ASRDPGHKNTEAF
.	TRBV5-1	TRBJ2-1	ASTDIKNEQF
TRBD1	TRBV5-1	TRBJ2-5	ASRRTGRETQY
.	TRBV27	TRBJ1-1	ASMRRPGAEAF
.	TRBV9	TRBJ1-1	ASSVAGWGPGITEAF
.	TRBV19	TRBJ2-6	ASSILDARGSGANVLT
TRBD1	TRBV5-4	TRBJ2-2	ASSYNRGNTGELF
TRBD2	TRBV11-3	TRBJ2-2	ASSARAGGSTGELF
.	TRBV5-1	TRBJ1-2	ASSGDQDYGYT
.	TRBV2	TRBJ2-4	ASSDHNIQY
.	TRBV19	TRBJ2-2	ASSLGAGSNTGELF
.	TRBV2	TRBJ2-5	ASSLQETQY
TRBD2	TRBV7-2	TRBJ2-5	ASSLERGETQY
TRBD2	TRBV5-4	TRBJ2-1	ASSLVGGRAYNEQF
TRBD2	TRBV4-1	TRBJ2-7	ASSRKGNPGLAGANHYEQY
.	TRBV6-1	TRBJ2-5	ASSEQGTQETQY
.	TRBV28	TRBJ2-2	ASSSTATNTGELF
.	TRBV27	TRBJ2-3	ATTGTGGSDTQY
.	TRBV10-3	TRBJ2-2	AISQAPGELF
TRBD2	TRBV4-3	TRBJ2-1	ASSQGELAGQSSYNEQF